A single sample is the source of the 4 T cell receptor beta chains below, sequenced in a study of CD8+ T cells in alopecia areata. RNA was extracted and reverse transcribed into cDNA as the sequencing template. TCRdb keeps only in-frame clones here, not all; method: immunoSEQ multiplex PCR. The sample gives 200,000 to 250,000 clones, 45% to 70% of which show up once; 4.5% to 6% is in the top ten. The specimen was CD8+ T cells sorted from blood. Source of these receptors: a human donor in good health.

The V gene is TRBV5-1, the J gene TRBJ2-1; D gene uncertain. V was pared by 1 base and J by 7 bases, with 15 bases between. The CDR3 is 15 residues long. Germline CDR1 reads SGHRS; CDR2 reads YFSETQ. The CDR3, as DNA: TGCGCCAGCAGCTTGACACGACCCACTACAAATGAGCAGTTCTTC. Protein product: CASSLTRPTTNEQFF.

This chain links TRBV10-2 with TRBJ1-2; TRBD1 is a possible D gene (6 bases). Per the germline V gene, CDR1 is WSHSY and CDR2 is SAAADI. V was shortened by 4 bases and J by 3 bases, with 12 bases between the two germline ends. The CDR3 has 14 amino acids. As DNA, the CDR3 is TGCGCCAGCAGTGGCGAGGGACAAGACTATGGCTACACCTTC. Translated: CASSGEGQDYGYTF.

The chain links TRBV9 to TRBJ2-5; 8 bases are a match to TRBD2. The CDR3 spans 13 residues. V was pared by 4 bases and J by 4 bases, with 3 bases of the junction left unmatched. Germline CDR1 and CDR2: SGDLS and YYNGEE. CDR3 nucleotides: TGTGCCAGCAGCCCGGGGGGGCTAGAGACCCAGTACTTC. It codes for CASSPGGLETQYF.

The chain links TRBV29-1 to TRBJ1-4, with D maybe TRBD1 (5 bases). The CDR3 covers 13 residues. The germline gives CDR1 SQVTM, CDR2 ANQGSEA. Trimming cost V 5 bases and J 8 bases, with 15 bases left between them. The CDR3 region is CSVRGADREKLFF. As DNA, the CDR3 is TGCAGCGTTCGGGGCGCGGATCGGGAAAAACTGTTTTTT.